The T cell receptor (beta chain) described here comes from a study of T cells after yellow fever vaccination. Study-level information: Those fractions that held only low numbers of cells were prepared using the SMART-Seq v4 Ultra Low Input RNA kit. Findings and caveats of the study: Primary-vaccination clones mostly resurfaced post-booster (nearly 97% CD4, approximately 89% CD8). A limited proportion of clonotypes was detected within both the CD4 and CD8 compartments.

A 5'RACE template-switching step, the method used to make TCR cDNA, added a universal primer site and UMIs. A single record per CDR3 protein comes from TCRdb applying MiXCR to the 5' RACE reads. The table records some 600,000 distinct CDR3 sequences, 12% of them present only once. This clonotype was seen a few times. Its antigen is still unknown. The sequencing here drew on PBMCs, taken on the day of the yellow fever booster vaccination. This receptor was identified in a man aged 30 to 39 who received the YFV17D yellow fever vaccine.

The CDR3 nucleotides are TGTGCCAGCAGCTTTATCGGCGCGGTGGGCGAAAAACTGTTTTTT. Its translation is CASSFIGAVGEKLFF. This chain uses TRBV7-9 with TRBJ1-4; no reliable D call. Germline V CDR1 and CDR2: SEHNR, FQNEAQ (reference sequence). Trimming left V 3 bases short and J 8 bases short, with 16 bases between. There are 15 residues in the CDR3.